This TCR beta chain was captured by sequencing in a study of CD8+CD57+ T cells in acquired aplastic anemia. CDR3 size: 17 residues. The germline V gene encodes CDR1 LNHDA and CDR2 SQIVND (reference sequence). V lost 1 base and J 5 bases, leaving 20 bases between the germline ends. TCR beta VDJ and CDR3 were profiled, and genomic DNA was the template. Each CDR3 protein gets one entry after TCRdb re-called the reads with MiXCR. The table shows fewer than 250,000 distinct CDR3 sequences, with approximately 50% occurring only once. Patients included in sequencing had previously demonstrated CD8+CD57+ cell expansion by flow cytometry.

Input material: sorted CD4+, CD8+, or CD8+CD57+ T cells (not recorded which) from PBMCs. The chain couples TRBV19 to TRBJ1-1; D remains unclear. The source is a human donor with aplastic anemia. CDR3 protein: CASSIVWIRSGGTEAFF. The CDR3 DNA reads TGTGCCAGTAGTATAGTTTGGATCCGGAGCGGAGGGACTGAAGCTTTCTTT.